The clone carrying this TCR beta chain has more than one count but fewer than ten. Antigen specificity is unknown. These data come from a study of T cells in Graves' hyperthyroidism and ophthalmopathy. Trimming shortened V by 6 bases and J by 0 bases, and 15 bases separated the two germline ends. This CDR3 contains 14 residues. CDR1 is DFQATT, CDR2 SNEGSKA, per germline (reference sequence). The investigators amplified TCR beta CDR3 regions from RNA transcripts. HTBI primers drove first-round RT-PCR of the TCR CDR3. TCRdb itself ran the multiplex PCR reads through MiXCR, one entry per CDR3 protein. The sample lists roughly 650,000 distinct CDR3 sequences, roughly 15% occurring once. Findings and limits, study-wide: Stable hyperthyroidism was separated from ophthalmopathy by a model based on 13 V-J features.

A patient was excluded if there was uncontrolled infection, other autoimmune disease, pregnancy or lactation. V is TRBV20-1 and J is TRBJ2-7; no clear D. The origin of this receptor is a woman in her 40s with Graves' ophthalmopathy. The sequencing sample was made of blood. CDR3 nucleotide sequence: TGCAGTGCGTCGGTGGGGTTGAGCTCCTACGAGCAGTACTTC. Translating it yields CSASVGLSSYEQYF.